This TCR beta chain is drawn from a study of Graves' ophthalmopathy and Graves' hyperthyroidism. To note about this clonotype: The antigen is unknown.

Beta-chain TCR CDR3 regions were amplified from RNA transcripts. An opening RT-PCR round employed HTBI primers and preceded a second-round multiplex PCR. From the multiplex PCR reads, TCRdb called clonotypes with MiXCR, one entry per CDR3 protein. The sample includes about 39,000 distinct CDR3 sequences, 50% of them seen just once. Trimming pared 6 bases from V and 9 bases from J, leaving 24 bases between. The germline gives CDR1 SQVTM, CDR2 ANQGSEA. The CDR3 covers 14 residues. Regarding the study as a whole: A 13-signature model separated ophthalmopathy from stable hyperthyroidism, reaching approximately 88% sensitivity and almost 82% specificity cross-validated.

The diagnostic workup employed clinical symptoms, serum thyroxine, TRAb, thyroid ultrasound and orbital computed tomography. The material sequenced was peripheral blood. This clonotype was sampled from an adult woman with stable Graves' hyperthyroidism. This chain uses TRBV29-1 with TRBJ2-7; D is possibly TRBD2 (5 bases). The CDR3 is CSVFRRGIHDGQYF. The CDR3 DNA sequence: TGCAGCGTCTTCCGCCGGGGAATTCACGACGGGCAGTACTTC.